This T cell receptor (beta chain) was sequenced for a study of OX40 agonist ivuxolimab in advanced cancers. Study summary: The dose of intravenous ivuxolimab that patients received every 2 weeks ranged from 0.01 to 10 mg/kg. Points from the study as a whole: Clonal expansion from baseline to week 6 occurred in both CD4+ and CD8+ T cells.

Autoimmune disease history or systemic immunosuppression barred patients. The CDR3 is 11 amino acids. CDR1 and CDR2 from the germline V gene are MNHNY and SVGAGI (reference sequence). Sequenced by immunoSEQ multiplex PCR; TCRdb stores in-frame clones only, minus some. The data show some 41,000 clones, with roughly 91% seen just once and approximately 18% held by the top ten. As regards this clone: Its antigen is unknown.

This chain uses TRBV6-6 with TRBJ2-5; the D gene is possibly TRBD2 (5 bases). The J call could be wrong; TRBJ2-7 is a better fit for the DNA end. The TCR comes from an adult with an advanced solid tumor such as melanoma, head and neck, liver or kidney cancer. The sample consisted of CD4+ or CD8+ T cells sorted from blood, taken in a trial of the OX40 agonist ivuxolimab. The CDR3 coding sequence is TGTGCCACATTTGGAGGATACGAGCAGTACTTC. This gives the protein CATFGGYEQYF.